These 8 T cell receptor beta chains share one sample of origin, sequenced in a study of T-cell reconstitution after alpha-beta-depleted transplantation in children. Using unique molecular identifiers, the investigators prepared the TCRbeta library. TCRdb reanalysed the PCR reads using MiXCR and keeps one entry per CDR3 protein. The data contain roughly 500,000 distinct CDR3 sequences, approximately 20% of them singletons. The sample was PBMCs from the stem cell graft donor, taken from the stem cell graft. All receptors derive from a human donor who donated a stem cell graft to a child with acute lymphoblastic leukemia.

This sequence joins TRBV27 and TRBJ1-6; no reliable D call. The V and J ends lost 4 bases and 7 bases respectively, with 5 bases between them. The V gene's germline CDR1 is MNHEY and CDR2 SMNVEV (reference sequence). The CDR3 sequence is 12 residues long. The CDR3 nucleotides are TGTGCCAGCAGTTGGCTCAATTCACCCCTCCACTTT. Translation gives CASSWLNSPLHF.

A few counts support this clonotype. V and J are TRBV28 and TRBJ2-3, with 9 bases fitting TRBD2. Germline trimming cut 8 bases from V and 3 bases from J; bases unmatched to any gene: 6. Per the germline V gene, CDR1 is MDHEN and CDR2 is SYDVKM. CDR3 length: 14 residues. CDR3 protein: CASGIAGETDTQYF. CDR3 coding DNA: TGTGCCAGCGGTATAGCGGGAGAGACAGATACGCAGTATTTT.

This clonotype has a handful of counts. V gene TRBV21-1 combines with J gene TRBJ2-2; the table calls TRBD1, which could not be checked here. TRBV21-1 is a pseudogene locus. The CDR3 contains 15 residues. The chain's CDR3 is CAGRGGQGIGGELFF. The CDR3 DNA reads TGTGCCGGCCGGGGGGGACAGGGGATCGGCGGGGAGCTGTTTTTT.

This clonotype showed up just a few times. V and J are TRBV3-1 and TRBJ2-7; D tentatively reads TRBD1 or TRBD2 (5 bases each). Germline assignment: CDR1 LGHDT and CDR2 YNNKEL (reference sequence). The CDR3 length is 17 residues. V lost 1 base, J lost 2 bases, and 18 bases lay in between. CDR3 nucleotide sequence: TGTGCCAGCAGCCAAGTCGAGTATTCGGGGACGACCTACGAGCAGTACTTC. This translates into CASSQVEYSGTTYEQYF.

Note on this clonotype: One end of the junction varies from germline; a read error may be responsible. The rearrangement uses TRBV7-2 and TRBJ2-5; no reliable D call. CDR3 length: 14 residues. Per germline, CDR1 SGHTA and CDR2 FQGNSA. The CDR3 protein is CASSLRPTQEPQYF. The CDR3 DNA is TGTGCCAGCAGCTTAAGGCCGACCCAAGAGCCCCAGTACTTC.

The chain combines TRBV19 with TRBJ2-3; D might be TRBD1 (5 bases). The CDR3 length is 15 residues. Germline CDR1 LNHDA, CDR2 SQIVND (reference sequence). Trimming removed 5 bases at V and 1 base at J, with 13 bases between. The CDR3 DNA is TGTGCCAGTAGTCGCCGACAGTCCGGCACAGATACGCAGTATTTT. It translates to CASSRRQSGTDTQYF.

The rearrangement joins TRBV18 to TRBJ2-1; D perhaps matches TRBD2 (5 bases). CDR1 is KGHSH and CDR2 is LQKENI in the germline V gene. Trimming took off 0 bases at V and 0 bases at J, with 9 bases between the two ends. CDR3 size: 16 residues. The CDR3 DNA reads TGTGCCAGCTCACCACCAAGGACTTACTCCTACAATGAGCAGTTCTTC. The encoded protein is CASSPPRTYSYNEQFF.

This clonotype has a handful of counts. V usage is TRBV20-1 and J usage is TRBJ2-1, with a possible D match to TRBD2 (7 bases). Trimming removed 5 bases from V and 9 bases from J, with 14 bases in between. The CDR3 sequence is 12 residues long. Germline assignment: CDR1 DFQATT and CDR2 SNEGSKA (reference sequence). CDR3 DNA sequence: TGCAGTGCTGGAGGGGGGGGCGGTGAGCAGTTCTTC. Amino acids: CSAGGGGGEQFF.